This T cell receptor (beta chain) was profiled in a study of beta chain features in type 1 diabetes. Background on the study: When patients were set against healthy donors, age, gender and cell yields were similar.

Germline CDR1 reads SGHAT; CDR2 reads FQNNGV. Germline trimming cut 8 bases from V and 7 bases from J; bases unmatched to any gene: 6. This CDR3 comprises 14 residues. Comment on this clone: Antigen unknown.

The study, taken as a whole, reports: Within the patient group, naive, central memory and Treg TCRB repertoires appeared more similar to each other than within healthy donors.

Isolated RNA was reverse transcribed in full, so expressed TCRB transcripts were sequenced. Repertoires were generated with immunoSEQ multiplex PCR, while TCRdb's copy carries only in-frame clones and drops some. Of some 500,000 clones listed, 11% are singletons. Cell sorting via CD45RO/CCR7/CD25/CD127/CD95/CD27 was performed to obtain CD4+ naive, central memory, regulatory and stem cell-like memory cells. The chain carries TRBV11-2 and TRBJ2-1, with TRBD2 identical over 12 bases. The source material was naive CD4+ T cells from blood. This TCR derives from a woman in her late teens or twenties in good health. The CDR3 region has the DNA TGTGCCAGCGGGCTAGCGGGAGGGTGGAATGAGCAGTTCTTC. This translates into CASGLAGGWNEQFF.